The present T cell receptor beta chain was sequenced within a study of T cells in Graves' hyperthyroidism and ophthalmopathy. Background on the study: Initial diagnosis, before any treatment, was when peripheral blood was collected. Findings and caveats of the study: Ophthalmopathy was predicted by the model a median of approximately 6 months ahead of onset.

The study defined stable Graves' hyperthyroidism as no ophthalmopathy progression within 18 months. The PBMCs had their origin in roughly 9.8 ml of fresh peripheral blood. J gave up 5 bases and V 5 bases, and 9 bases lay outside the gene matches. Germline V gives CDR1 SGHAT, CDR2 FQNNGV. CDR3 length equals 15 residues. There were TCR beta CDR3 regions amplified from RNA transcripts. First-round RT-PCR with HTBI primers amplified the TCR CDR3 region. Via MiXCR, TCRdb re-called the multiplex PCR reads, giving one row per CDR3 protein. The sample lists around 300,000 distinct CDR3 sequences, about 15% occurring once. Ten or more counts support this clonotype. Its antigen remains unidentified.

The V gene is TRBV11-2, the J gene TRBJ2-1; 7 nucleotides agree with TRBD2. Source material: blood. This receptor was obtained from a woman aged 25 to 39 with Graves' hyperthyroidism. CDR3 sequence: CASSRWGGVNNEQFF. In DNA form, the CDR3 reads TGTGCCAGCAGCCGGTGGGGGGGGGTTAACAATGAGCAGTTCTTC. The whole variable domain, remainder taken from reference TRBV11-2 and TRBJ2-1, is EAGVAQSPRYKIIEKRQSVAFWCNPISGHATLYWYQQILGQGPKLLIQFQNNGVVDDSQLPKDRFSAERLKGVDSTLKIQPAKLEDSAVYLCASSRWGGVNNEQFFGPGTRLTVL.